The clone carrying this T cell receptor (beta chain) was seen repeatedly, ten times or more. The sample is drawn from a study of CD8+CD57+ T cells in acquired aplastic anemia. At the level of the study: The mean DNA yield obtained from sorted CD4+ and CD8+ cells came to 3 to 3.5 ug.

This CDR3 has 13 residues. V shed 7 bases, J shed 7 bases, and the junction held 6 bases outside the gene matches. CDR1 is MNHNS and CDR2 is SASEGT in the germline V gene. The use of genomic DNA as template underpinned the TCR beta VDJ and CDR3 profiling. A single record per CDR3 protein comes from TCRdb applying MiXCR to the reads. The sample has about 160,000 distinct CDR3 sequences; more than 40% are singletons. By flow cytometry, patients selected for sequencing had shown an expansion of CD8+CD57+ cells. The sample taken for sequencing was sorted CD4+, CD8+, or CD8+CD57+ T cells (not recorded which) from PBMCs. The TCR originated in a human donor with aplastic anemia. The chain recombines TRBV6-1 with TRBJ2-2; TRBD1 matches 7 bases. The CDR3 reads CASTLPGGGELFF. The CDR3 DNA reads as TGTGCCAGCACCCTACCAGGGGGCGGGGAGCTGTTTTTT.